The clone carrying this TCR beta chain was seen at least ten times. No antigen is known for it. Extraction of PBMCs used 8 to 10 ml of fresh peripheral blood. From germline, CDR1 is MNHEY and CDR2 SVGAGI. The CDR3 runs to 13 residues. Trimming took off 6 bases at V and 13 bases at J, with 22 bases between the two ends. There were TCR beta CDR3 regions amplified from RNA transcripts. Carried out on the TCR CDR3, a first-round RT-PCR used the HTBI primer set. Each CDR3 protein gets one entry after TCRdb re-called the multiplex PCR reads with MiXCR. Of fewer than 650,000 distinct CDR3 sequences in the sample, roughly 14% were seen once. These data originate in a study of T cells in Graves' hyperthyroidism and ophthalmopathy. Study-level results: Blood samples included most of the expanded thyroid clonotypes exceeding 0.001.

J is TRBJ2-7 and V is TRBV6-5, with D perhaps TRBD1 (6 bases). The sequenced sample consisted of blood. The TCR sequence derives from a woman aged 40 to 50 with Graves' ophthalmopathy. DNA of the CDR3: TGTGCCAGCAGCCAGGAACGGACAGTCAATCTTTACTTC. It encodes CASSQERTVNLYF.